The present TCR beta chain was sequenced within a study of technical replicates of blood from four donors. Only in-frame clones appear in the TCRdb table, and some are missing; sequencing was by immunoSEQ multiplex PCR. The sample lists approximately 89,000 clones; over 85% were seen once. CDR3 size: 12 residues. Trimming pared 3 bases from V and 9 bases from J, leaving 10 bases between. Germline V lookup: CDR1 SGDLS, CDR2 YYNGEE. Specimen: T cells isolated from PBMCs. The rearrangement uses TRBV9 and TRBJ2-1, with TRBD1 as a possible D gene (5 bases). This TCR came from a human donor in good health. The CDR3 sequence: CASSAGPSEQFF. The CDR3, as DNA: TGTGCCAGCAGCGCAGGGCCCAGTGAGCAGTTCTTC. The entire variable domain, with the rest obtained from reference TRBV9 and TRBJ2-1, is as follows: DSGVTQTPKHLITATGQRVTLRCSPRSGDLSVYWYQQSLDQGLQFLIQYYNGEERAKGNILERFSAQQFPDLHSELNLSSLELGDSALYFCASSAGPSEQFFGPGTRLTVL.